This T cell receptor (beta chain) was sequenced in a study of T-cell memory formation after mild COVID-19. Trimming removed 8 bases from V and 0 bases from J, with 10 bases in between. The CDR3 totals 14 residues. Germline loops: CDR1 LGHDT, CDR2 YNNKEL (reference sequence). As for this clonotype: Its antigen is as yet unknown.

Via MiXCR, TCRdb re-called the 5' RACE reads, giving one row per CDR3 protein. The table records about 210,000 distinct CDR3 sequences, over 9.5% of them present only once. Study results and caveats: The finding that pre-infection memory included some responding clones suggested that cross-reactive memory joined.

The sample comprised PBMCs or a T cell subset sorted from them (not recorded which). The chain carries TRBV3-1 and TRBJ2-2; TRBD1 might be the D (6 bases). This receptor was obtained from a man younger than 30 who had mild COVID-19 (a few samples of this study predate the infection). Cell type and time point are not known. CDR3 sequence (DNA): TGTGCCAGCTCCACAGGGACGAACACCGGGGAGCTGTTTTTT. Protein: CASSTGTNTGELFF.